The following is a T cell receptor (beta chain) sequence with its context. No antigen is known for it. The sample belongs to a study of T cells in Graves' hyperthyroidism and ophthalmopathy. Study-level findings and limits: Blood held most thyroid clonotypes expanded above 0.001 frequency.

Amplification of TCR beta CDR3 regions used RNA as the template. The HTBI primer set served for first-round RT-PCR of the TCR CDR3. TCRdb used MiXCR to reprocess the multiplex PCR reads, holding one entry per CDR3 protein. The sample has around 620,000 distinct CDR3 sequences; around 42% are singletons. Trimming removed 5 bases from V and 5 bases from J, with 15 bases in between. The length of the CDR3 is 15 residues. CDR1 SEHNR and CDR2 FQNEAQ come from the germline V gene (reference sequence). The sequenced sample was peripheral blood or thyroid tissue (not recorded which). The chain has TRBV7-9 and TRBJ1-4; D uncertain. The clonotype originates from an adult woman with Graves' disease, either hyperthyroidism or ophthalmopathy (not recorded which). The CDR3 protein is CASSGRYRENEKLFF. CDR3 sequence (DNA): TGTGCCAGCAGCGGACGCTACCGGGAGAATGAAAAACTGTTTTTT. Using reference TRBV7-9 and TRBJ1-4 for the parts outside the CDR3, the full variable domain is DTGVSQNPRHKITKRGQNVTFRCDPISEHNRLYWYRQTLGQGPEFLTYFQNEAQLEKSRLLSDRFSAERPKGSFSTLEIQRTEQGDSAMYLCASSGRYRENEKLFFGSGTQLSVL.